This TCR beta chain was sequenced during a study of cytomegalovirus exposure and HLA in healthy donors. Study summary: Researchers found that roughly 81% of some 400 genotyped donors fell within the Caucasian-associated ancestry cluster. Notes on the study in general: Specificity for CMV antigens was confirmed in vitro for a few of the CMV-associated chains. What TCR beta sequences reportedly achieved was accurate prediction of HLA-A and HLA-B alleles in most subjects. Within an earlier analysis, most TCR beta V segments proved productive either about 90% or about 30% of the time.

V was pared by 5 bases and J by 5 bases, with 13 bases of the junction left unmatched. Germline loops: CDR1 SGHRS, CDR2 YFSETQ. This CDR3 has 18 amino acids. Primers included in the PCR were 60 Vbeta and 13 Jbeta primers. Data came from immunoSEQ multiplex PCR; TCRdb stores just in-frame clones and leaves some out. The sample records 120,000 or so clones, roughly 75% being singletons. A word on this clone: Its antigen is currently unknown.

Sample: PBMCs. The source is a man aged 30-40 years in good health and CMV-seropositive. The V and J genes are TRBV5-1 and TRBJ2-5, with 15 positions matching TRBD2. CDR3 loop: CASRYGTSGRLRGETQYF. DNA of the CDR3: TGCGCCAGCAGATACGGGACTAGCGGGAGGCTCCGGGGGGAGACCCAGTACTTC.